In its sample, the clone carrying this T cell receptor beta chain was seen many times. Its antigen remains unidentified. The data originate from a study of cytotoxic CD8 clonotypes in ibrutinib-treated CLL. As for the study in general: Researchers reported about a dozen relapsed/refractory and about 15 treatment-naive patients, about 17 of them IGHV unmutated.

Regarding the study as a whole: Before falling back toward baseline at progression, clonality had risen at the time of ibrutinib response.

The CDR3 totals 12 residues. The germline V and J ends were trimmed by 10 bases and 4 bases, with 11 bases remaining between them. Germline lookup yields CDR1 LNHDA and CDR2 SQIVND (reference sequence). The intended depth for sequencing was 1 in 200,000 to 1 in 1 million T cells. TCRdb keeps only in-frame clones here, not all; method: immunoSEQ multiplex PCR. Of approximately 100,000 clones listed, around 80% are singletons. Libraries of TCR beta were made from 1.5 to 2.5 micrograms of genomic DNA that came from cryopreserved PBMCs. The origin of this receptor is a human donor with chronic lymphocytic leukemia. V and J are TRBV19 and TRBJ2-1; D is undetermined. The starting material was PBMCs, obtained after 12 months of ibrutinib treatment. The DNA of the CDR3 is TGTGCCACCAGTATTGGGTACAATGAGCAGTTCTTC. It translates to CATSIGYNEQFF.